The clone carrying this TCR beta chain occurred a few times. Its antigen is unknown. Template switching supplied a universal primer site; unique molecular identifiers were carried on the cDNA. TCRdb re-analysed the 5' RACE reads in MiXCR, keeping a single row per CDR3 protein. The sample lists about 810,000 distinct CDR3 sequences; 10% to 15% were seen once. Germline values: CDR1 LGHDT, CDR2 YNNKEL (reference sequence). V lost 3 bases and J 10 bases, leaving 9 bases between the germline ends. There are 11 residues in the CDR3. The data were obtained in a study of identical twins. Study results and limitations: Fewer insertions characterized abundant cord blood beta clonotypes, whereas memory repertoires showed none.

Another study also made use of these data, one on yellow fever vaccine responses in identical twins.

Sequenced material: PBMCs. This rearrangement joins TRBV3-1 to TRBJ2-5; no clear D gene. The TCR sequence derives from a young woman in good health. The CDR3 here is CASSHVTHQYF. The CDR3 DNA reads TGTGCCAGCAGCCACGTCACCCACCAGTACTTC.